These 32 T cell receptor beta chains originate from one sample sequenced in a study of neurological immune-mediated disorders. Time point meaning: technical triplicate 3. MiXCR was run by TCRdb on the 5' RACE reads, yielding one entry per CDR3 protein. The sample shows around 30,000 distinct CDR3 sequences, roughly 16% of them seen only once. The sequenced sample was CD4+ T cells from blood. All receptors derive from a female donor with HTLV-1-associated myelopathy (HAM/TSP).

The table lists this clonotype with many counts. This rearrangement joins TRBV20-1 to TRBJ2-5; 7 bases agree with TRBD2. This CDR3 has 15 residues. With V trimmed by 0 bases and J by 3 bases, 7 bases remained unmatched. The germline gives CDR1 DFQATT, CDR2 SNEGSKA (reference sequence). CDR3 residues: CSARDPSGGKETQYF. As DNA, the CDR3 is TGCAGTGCTAGAGATCCCTCCGGGGGGAAAGAGACCCAGTACTTC.

This clonotype was seen many times. The chain couples TRBV18 to TRBJ2-5, with a tentative D call TRBD1 (6 bases). The CDR3 is made up of 13 amino acids. Germline V gene data show CDR1 as KGHSH and CDR2 as LQKENI. V was pared by 5 bases and J by 2 bases, with 9 bases between. The CDR3 sequence: CASSFGQQETQYF. The CDR3 DNA sequence: TGTGCCAGCTCATTCGGACAGCAAGAGACCCAGTACTTC.

This clonotype appeared many times. The chain employs TRBV5-1 and TRBJ1-1; TRBD1 aligns across 7 bases. CDR1 and CDR2 from the germline V gene are SGHRS and YFSETQ. The CDR3 has 15 amino acids. Trimming took 3 bases from V and 1 from J; bases not matched to a gene: 6. CDR3 in amino acids: CASSYSGQKNTEAFF. DNA of the CDR3: TGCGCCAGCAGCTACTCGGGACAGAAGAACACTGAAGCTTTCTTT. Together with reference TRBV5-1 and TRBJ1-1, the CDR3 gives the full variable domain: KAGVTQTPRYLIKTRGQQVTLSCSPISGHRSVSWYQQTPGQGLQFLFEYFSETQRNKGNFPGRFSGRQFSNSRSEMNVSTLELGDSALYLCASSYSGQKNTEAFFGQGTRLTVV.

This clonotype has a count of ten or more. The CDR3 bases are TGTGCCAGCAGCTTGCAGGGCACTAACTATGGCTACACCTTC. Its protein product is CASSLQGTNYGYTF. The rearrangement links TRBV5-5 to TRBJ1-2; tentative D call: TRBD1 (5 bases). CDR1 is SGHKS, CDR2 YYEKEE, per germline (reference sequence). With 1 base removed from V and 0 bases from J, the gap between germline ends came to 7 bases. This CDR3 is built from 14 residues.

This clonotype was recorded at least ten times. This chain joins TRBV7-3 and TRBJ2-7, with 10 bases matching TRBD2. Germline CDR1 SGHTA, CDR2 FQGTGA. This CDR3 has 15 amino acids. J gave up 2 bases and V 5 bases, and 6 bases lay outside the gene matches. The CDR3 spells CASSVAGGPPYEQYF. The CDR3 region has the DNA TGTGCCAGCAGCGTAGCGGGAGGTCCCCCCTACGAGCAGTACTTC.

This clonotype was found many times. In DNA form, the CDR3 reads TGCAGTGCTCTAGGTTTGGGGGAGTACAATGAGCAGTTCTTC. Protein: CSALGLGEYNEQFF. This chain joins TRBV20-1 and TRBJ2-1, with D perhaps TRBD1 or TRBD2 (5 bases each). Germline-derived CDR1 and CDR2 are DFQATT and SNEGSKA (reference sequence). The CDR3 length is 14 residues. Trimming shortened V by 5 bases and J by 4 bases, and 15 bases separated the two germline ends.

This clonotype was detected ten times or more. This sequence joins TRBV19 and TRBJ1-5, with 8 bases aligning to TRBD1. CDR3 size: 15 residues. Unmatched junction bases numbered 4, after V lost 0 bases and J lost 6 bases. CDR1 and CDR2 (germline): LNHDA, SQIVND (reference sequence). CDR3 coding DNA: TGTGCCAGTAGTATAGAAGGGACAGGCGGTCAGCCCCAGCATTTT. The encoded protein is CASSIEGTGGQPQHF. The full variable domain, its missing parts supplied by reference TRBV19 and TRBJ1-5, is DGGITQSPKYLFRKEGQNVTLSCEQNLNHDAMYWYRQDPGQGLRLIYYSQIVNDFQKGDIAEGYSVSREKKESFPLTVTSAQKNPTAFYLCASSIEGTGGQPQHFGDGTRLSIL.

The sample holds many counts of this clonotype. This chain uses TRBV3-1 with TRBJ2-7; maybe TRBD2 (6 bases). CDR1 is LGHDT and CDR2 is YNNKEL in the germline V gene (reference sequence). Trimming took 4 bases from V and 3 from J, leaving 19 bases between them. CDR3 length: 16 residues. CDR3 DNA sequence: TGTGCCAGCAGCCCGAGCGGGCTGCGGGGCGACTACGAGCAGTACTTC. Amino acids: CASSPSGLRGDYEQYF.

This clonotype was seen repeatedly, ten times or more. The chain joins TRBV6-5 to TRBJ2-7; a weak D match, TRBD2 (7 bases). This CDR3 region has 13 residues. The ends were cut back, 6 bases at V and 3 bases at J, with 12 bases in the middle. CDR1 MNHEY and CDR2 SVGAGI come from the germline V gene. In DNA form, the CDR3 reads TGTGCCAGCAGCCGGGGGGCCCTCTACGAGCAGTACTTC. It codes for CASSRGALYEQYF.

The V and J genes are TRBV9 and TRBJ1-1, with unresolved D. The CDR3 has 15 amino acids. Germline CDR1 is SGDLS and CDR2 is YYNGEE. V lost 0 bases, J lost 0 bases, and 9 bases lay in between. CDR3 amino acids: CASSVERAMNTEAFF. CDR3 DNA sequence: TGTGCCAGCAGCGTAGAAAGGGCCATGAACACTGAAGCTTTCTTT.

This clonotype was seen many times. This rearrangement joins TRBV7-3 to TRBJ2-2; 11 bases fit TRBD2. After removal of 7 bases from V and 6 bases from J, the junction contained 7 bases not matched to a gene. CDR3 length: 15 amino acids. Germline V gene sequence: CDR1 SGHTA, CDR2 FQGTGA. Here the CDR3 DNA reads TGTGCCAGCAACAAACTAGCGGGAGCAGCCGGGGAGCTGTTTTTT. The encoded protein is CASNKLAGAAGELFF.

This clonotype was recorded many times. The DNA for the CDR3 is TGTGCCAGCAGCGGACTCGTAGCGGATAGCTCCTACGAGCAGTACTTC. Translated: CASSGLVADSSYEQYF. The rearrangement links TRBV9 to TRBJ2-7; D may be TRBD2 (6 bases). Trimming removed 3 bases from V and 0 bases from J, with 16 bases in between. The CDR3 runs 16 residues. Germline values: CDR1 SGDLS, CDR2 YYNGEE.

The CDR3 region is CSARVALVGMNTEAFF. CDR3 DNA sequence: TGCAGTGCTAGAGTAGCCCTTGTGGGGATGAACACTGAAGCTTTCTTT. This chain joins TRBV20-1 and TRBJ1-1; D uncertain. The CDR3 has 16 amino acids. The germline V gene has CDR1 DFQATT and CDR2 SNEGSKA (reference sequence). V lost 1 base and J 0 bases, leaving 15 bases between the germline ends.

This clonotype was found many times. This chain joins TRBV20-1 and TRBJ2-2, with D possibly TRBD1 on 6 matching bases. Germline-derived CDR1 and CDR2 are DFQATT and SNEGSKA (reference sequence). The CDR3 extends over 13 amino acids. The V end was cut by 6 bases, the J end by 4 bases, with 12 bases between. This chain's CDR3 is CSAEQGGTGELFF. The CDR3 region has the DNA TGCAGTGCAGAACAGGGTGGCACCGGGGAGCTGTTTTTT.

This clonotype was seen at least ten times. The chain has TRBV25-1 and TRBJ2-7; no firm D call. Germline values: CDR1 MGHDK, CDR2 SYGVNS. The CDR3 has 10 residues. Trimming cost V 6 bases and J 2 bases, with 2 bases left between them. This CDR3 reads CASRTYEQYF. The CDR3 nucleotides are TGTGCCAGCAGGACCTACGAGCAGTACTTC.

This clonotype occurred a few times. The CDR3 bases are TGTGCCAGCAGCTTAATTGGGACCACCGGGCGGCAGTACTTC. It codes for CASSLIGTTGRQYF. The chain links TRBV7-2 to TRBJ2-7, with D perhaps matching TRBD1 or TRBD2 (5 bases each). In germline, CDR1 is SGHTA, CDR2 FQGNSA. Trimming removed 2 bases from V and 9 bases from J, with 17 bases in between. The CDR3 consists of 14 residues.

The sample holds a few counts of this clonotype. The chain is built from TRBV2 and TRBJ2-7; no firm D call. V gave up 3 bases and J gave up 2 bases, with 2 bases separating them. CDR3 size: 11 residues. The germline gives CDR1 SNHLY, CDR2 FYNNEI. The CDR3 reads CASSDTYEQYF. The CDR3 DNA sequence: TGTGCCAGCAGTGACACCTACGAGCAGTACTTC.

This clonotype was found many times. V is TRBV5-1 and J is TRBJ2-7; D remains unclear. Trimming removed 1 base from V and 3 bases from J, with 14 bases in between. Germline CDR1 and CDR2: SGHRS and YFSETQ. The CDR3 has 15 amino acids. CDR3 sequence: CASSLSSWGLYEQYF. The CDR3 bases are TGCGCCAGCAGCTTGAGCTCCTGGGGTCTCTACGAGCAGTACTTC. Full variable domain (outside the CDR3, taken from reference TRBV5-1 and TRBJ2-7): KAGVTQTPRYLIKTRGQQVTLSCSPISGHRSVSWYQQTPGQGLQFLFEYFSETQRNKGNFPGRFSGRQFSNSRSEMNVSTLELGDSALYLCASSLSSWGLYEQYFGPGTRLTVT.

This chain connects TRBV5-1 to TRBJ1-3, with unresolved D. V lost 1 base and J lost 0, with 11 bases in between. Germline-derived CDR1 and CDR2 are SGHRS and YFSETQ. The CDR3 loop spans 16 amino acids. Here the CDR3 reads CASSLYTGDSGNTIYF. The CDR3 DNA is TGCGCCAGCAGCTTGTATACGGGAGACTCTGGAAACACCATATATTTT.

By its share, this clonotype is medium-sized. The V call is TRBV20-1, the J call TRBJ2-2; D is unresolved. Between the trimmed V and J ends, which lost 2 bases and 1 base, there was a span of 5 bases. Germline loops: CDR1 DFQATT, CDR2 SNEGSKA (reference sequence). This CDR3 is built from 13 residues. The CDR3 DNA is TGCAGTGCTAGAAATCTGAACACCGGGGAGCTGTTTTTT. Amino acids: CSARNLNTGELFF.

This sequence joins TRBV5-1 and TRBJ2-7, with TRBD1 identical over 7 bases. Germline lookup yields CDR1 SGHRS and CDR2 YFSETQ. The CDR3 loop spans 13 amino acids. J was trimmed by 2 bases and V by 4 bases; bases with no gene match: 3. CDR3 residues: CASSVGQAYEQYF. The CDR3 DNA follows: TGCGCCAGCAGCGTAGGACAGGCCTACGAGCAGTACTTC.

This clonotype is labeled as medium-sized. V is TRBV9 and J is TRBJ2-7, with TRBD2 identical over 7 bases. Germline CDR1 and CDR2: SGDLS and YYNGEE. This CDR3 has 16 residues. The V gene end was trimmed by 2 bases and the J gene end by 0 bases; junction bases not matched to a gene: 8. The CDR3 nucleotides are TGTGCCAGCAGCGTCGAGCGGGGTAGACCCTCCTACGAGCAGTACTTC. Amino acids: CASSVERGRPSYEQYF.

This clonotype was recorded many times. This chain uses TRBV20-1 with TRBJ1-1, with D possibly being TRBD1 (5 bases). The V end was cut by 0 bases, the J end by 4 bases, with 9 bases between. CDR1 is DFQATT, CDR2 SNEGSKA, per germline (reference sequence). The CDR3 has 13 residues. CDR3 in DNA: TGCAGTGCTAGAGATTTCGGGGGCACTGAAGCTTTCTTT. This codes for CSARDFGGTEAFF.

A note on this clonotype: A much larger clone sits a single nucleotide away, making a read error possible. This rearrangement joins TRBV6-6 to TRBJ2-7; TRBD2 might be the D (5 bases). V dropped 2 bases and J dropped 3 bases, with 8 bases sitting between them. The CDR3 runs 13 residues. CDR1 is MNHNY, CDR2 SVGAGI, per germline (reference sequence). CDR3 coding DNA: TGTGCCAGCAGTTACCTGGAGGTCTACGAGCAGTACTTC. As protein: CASSYLEVYEQYF.

This clonotype was seen repeatedly, ten times or more. The V call is TRBV4-2, the J call TRBJ2-5; 8 positions agree with TRBD2. CDR3 length: 14 residues. From germline, CDR1 is LGHNA and CDR2 YNFKEQ. Losses at the gene ends were 0 bases for V and 3 bases for J; bases not matched to a gene: 0. This CDR3 is CASSQEGLEETQYF. CDR3 DNA sequence: TGTGCCAGCAGCCAAGAGGGACTAGAAGAGACCCAGTACTTC.

This clonotype was counted many times. V usage is TRBV10-2 and J usage is TRBJ2-7; the D is unclear. This CDR3 region has 12 residues. Germline CDR1 reads WSHSY; CDR2 reads SAAADI. Trimming removed 1 base at V and 9 bases at J, with 10 bases between. This chain's CDR3 is CASSELRAWQYF. Written as DNA, the CDR3 is TGCGCCAGCAGTGAGTTGAGAGCCTGGCAGTACTTC.

This clonotype was seen at least ten times. The CDR3 sequence is CASSLLAGGVGELFF. The CDR3, as DNA: TGTGCCAGCAGTTTACTAGCGGGGGGTGTCGGGGAGCTGTTTTTT. The chain links TRBV12-3 or TRBV12-4 to TRBJ2-2; 11 bases align to TRBD2. The CDR3 covers 15 residues. V lost 2 bases and J lost 7; bases outside the gene matches: 3.

This chain connects TRBV3-1 to TRBJ1-1; D is unclear. Trimming removed 4 bases from V and 1 base from J, with 10 bases in between. The CDR3 has 14 amino acids. Germline V CDR1 and CDR2: LGHDT, YNNKEL (reference sequence). CDR3 loop: CASSLMGENTEAFF. Here the CDR3 DNA reads TGTGCCAGCAGCCTTATGGGCGAGAACACTGAAGCTTTCTTT.

In this sample, this clonotype turned up a few times. V gene TRBV5-6 combines with J gene TRBJ1-2; D is possibly TRBD1 (6 bases). Germline CDR1 SGHDT, CDR2 YYEEEE. The V end lost 0 bases, the J end lost 2 bases, and 11 bases lay between the germline ends. The CDR3 has 15 residues. The CDR3 sequence: CASSLDLGQNYGYTF. The CDR3 DNA reads TGTGCCAGCAGCTTGGACCTTGGACAGAACTATGGCTACACCTTC.

This clonotype was counted ten times or more. The DNA of the CDR3 is TGCGCCAGCAGCTTAAGTCCGAGCGGGACGTCTTACGAGCAGTACTTC. Translation gives CASSLSPSGTSYEQYF. This rearrangement joins TRBV5-1 to TRBJ2-7, with 7 bases that match TRBD2. The V segment lost 2 bases and the J segment 4 bases; nucleotides outside the gene matches: 12. This CDR3 is built from 16 residues. The germline CDR1 and CDR2 sequences are SGHRS and YFSETQ.

There are many counts of this clonotype. The chain couples TRBV5-1 to TRBJ2-2, with 12 nucleotides matching TRBD2. This CDR3 has 18 residues. CDR1 and CDR2 from the germline V gene are SGHRS and YFSETQ. V dropped 0 bases and J dropped 1; count of bases not matched to a gene: 4. The DNA of the CDR3 is TGCGCCAGCAGCTTGGGACTAGCGGGAGCAGTGAACACCGGGGAGCTGTTTTTT. Protein product: CASSLGLAGAVNTGELFF.

This clonotype showed up many times. The genes are TRBV20-1 and TRBJ2-3; TRBD2 aligns across 11 bases. The CDR3 is made up of 18 amino acids. Germline CDR1 DFQATT, CDR2 SNEGSKA (reference sequence). The ends lost 4 bases at V and 3 bases at J; junction bases unmatched: 15. The CDR3 sequence: CSATPTITSGRGTDTQYF. The CDR3 region has the DNA TGCAGTGCTACTCCGACGATAACTAGCGGGAGAGGGACAGATACGCAGTATTTT.